This T cell receptor beta chain emerged from a study of T-cell memory formation after mild COVID-19. Study-level results: Cross-reactive memory apparently joined, as some responding clones appeared in pre-infection memory.

CDR3 length equals 16 residues. Germline V gives CDR1 SGDLS, CDR2 YYNGEE. Trimming removed 0 bases at V and 2 bases at J, with 13 bases between. One entry per CDR3 protein, called by TCRdb with MiXCR from the 5' RACE reads. Among roughly 450,000 distinct CDR3 sequences listed, approximately 18% were seen once. This clonotype has only a few counts. Its antigen is not identified. Sequencing used PBMCs or a T cell subset sorted from them (not recorded which). The origin of this receptor is a man between 18 and 35 years old who had mild COVID-19 (a few samples of this study predate the infection). Cell type and time point are not known. J is TRBJ2-3 and V is TRBV9; tentatively, D is TRBD2 (5 bases). The CDR3 region is CASSVGLAGPTDTQYF. The DNA for the CDR3 is TGTGCCAGCAGCGTAGGGCTAGCTGGTCCCACAGATACGCAGTATTTT.